The T cell receptor (beta chain) described here comes from a study of blood T cell repertoires in COVID-19. Losses at the gene ends were 0 bases for V and 12 bases for J; bases not matched to a gene: 13. The CDR3 runs to 16 residues. Per the germline V gene, CDR1 is LGHNA and CDR2 is YSLEER. This clone was seen a handful of times. Libraries were prepared by immunoSEQ multiplex PCR; TCRdb keeps only in-frame clonotypes and omits some of them. This repertoire shows more than 200,000 clones, 70% to 90% found once; its top ten account for about 1.3%. This TCR was recovered from an elderly man with acute or convalescent COVID-19. This chain connects TRBV4-3 to TRBJ2-1; 8 bases line up with TRBD2. Material for sequencing was peripheral blood. In DNA, the CDR3 is TGCGCCAGCAGCCAAGATCTAGAAGCGGGGGCATTGGTGCAGTTCTTC. Its translation: CASSQDLEAGALVQFF.